What follows describes a single TCR beta chain. The data belong to a study of blood T cell repertoires in COVID-19. The wider study: The study drew acute and convalescent COVID-19 samples from the United States, Italy and Spain. T cells, B-cell-depleted T cells, or PBMCs provided the cDNA or gDNA that served as material.

CDR1 is LNHDA, CDR2 SQIVND, per germline (reference sequence). This CDR3 region has 15 residues. Trimming at V came to 3 bases and at J to 3 bases, leaving 5 bases not matched to a gene. Per the original data handling: By means of reference gene primer amplification, nucleated cell counts were estimated. Libraries were prepared by immunoSEQ multiplex PCR; TCRdb keeps only in-frame clonotypes and omits some of them. V, J and clone size were drawn from that table, and D and trimming were deduced from the DNA. The sample contains 200,000 to 250,000 clones, roughly 94% of which appear only once. This receptor was identified in a man aged 25 to 45 with acute or convalescent COVID-19. Sequenced sample: peripheral blood. V is TRBV19 and J is TRBJ2-1; TRBD2 aligns across 7 bases. CDR3 in amino acids: CASSIQRGFYNEQFF. The CDR3 DNA sequence: TGTGCCAGTAGTATTCAGCGGGGATTCTACAATGAGCAGTTCTTC.